Below are 20 T cell receptor beta chains sequenced from a single sample in a study of beta chain features in type 1 diabetes. The sequenced template was cDNA made from the entire isolated RNA. Some clones are missing from TCRdb's copy, which holds only in-frame ones; the method was immunoSEQ multiplex PCR. Among 250,000 to 400,000 clones, less than 15% were seen once, and the ten largest hold 5.5% to 7.5%. The specimen sequenced was central memory CD4+ T cells from blood. The receptors originated from a young man in good health.

This clone occurred a few times. This rearrangement joins TRBV7-2 to TRBJ2-3; unclear D gene. CDR3 size: 14 residues. Germline CDR1 is SGHTA and CDR2 is FQGNSA. The V and J ends lost 1 base and 5 bases respectively, with 10 bases between them. The CDR3 DNA reads TGTGCCAGCAGCTTAGTACCCGTCAGAGATACGCAGTATTTT. Its translation: CASSLVPVRDTQYF.

This chain links TRBV7-3 with TRBJ2-1; D gene ambiguous. V was cut by 2 bases and J by 5 bases, with 10 bases left in between. CDR3 length equals 14 residues. Germline CDR1 reads SGHTA; CDR2 reads FQGTGA. CDR3 nucleotides: TGTGCCAGCAGCTTATATAGGACGGACAATGAGCAGTTCTTC. This codes for CASSLYRTDNEQFF.

For this clone: In the same sample, other DNA sequences code for this CDR3. This rearrangement joins TRBV7-2 to TRBJ1-4; 10 nucleotides align to TRBD1. Germline V gives CDR1 SGHTA, CDR2 FQGNSA. The CDR3 is 14 residues long. The V and J ends lost 4 bases and 5 bases, in that order; junction bases with no gene match: 1. The CDR3 sequence: CASSWDRGNEKLFF. The CDR3 nucleotides read TGTGCCAGCAGCTGGGACAGGGGAAATGAAAAACTGTTTTTT.

This clone was detected ten times or more. The V call is TRBV21-1, the J call TRBJ1-5. TRBV21-1 is tagged as a pseudogene. The CDR3 covers 17 residues. The CDR3 region is CASSKAATEGSNQPQHF. Written as DNA, the CDR3 is TGTGCCAGCAGCAAGGCCGCGACGGAAGGAAGCAATCAGCCCCAGCATTTT.

CDR3 loop: CASSQGGESTDTQYF. CDR3 nucleotide sequence: TGTGCCAGCAGCCAAGGCGGCGAAAGCACAGATACGCAGTATTTT. The chain couples TRBV4-2 to TRBJ2-3, with D hard to call. The CDR3 is 15 residues long. V lost 1 base and J lost 0, with 8 bases in between. Looked up from germline, CDR1 is LGHNA and CDR2 is YNFKEQ.

V usage is TRBV12-1 and J usage is TRBJ2-4; no DNA check was done on the table's D call, TRBD1. TRBV12-1 has pseudogene status. The CDR3 contains 14 residues. In DNA, the CDR3 is TGTGCCAGCAGCTTCAGGCTAGCCAAAAACATTCAGTACTTC. Translated, it gives CASSFRLAKNIQYF.

The rearrangement joins TRBV19 to TRBJ2-2, with D maybe TRBD2 (6 bases). Per the germline V gene, CDR1 is LNHDA and CDR2 is SQIVND (reference sequence). V dropped 0 bases and J dropped 5 bases, with 10 bases sitting between them. CDR3 length equals 15 residues. CDR3 sequence: CASSIDTSGTGELFF. The CDR3, as DNA: TGTGCCAGTAGTATAGACACGAGCGGGACCGGGGAGCTGTTTTTT.

The chain's CDR3 is CASSPTSNYGYTF. The DNA of the CDR3 is TGTGCCAGCAGCCCGACATCTAACTATGGCTACACCTTC. This chain connects TRBV5-4 to TRBJ1-2; D gene unclear. Germline V lookup: CDR1 SGHNT, CDR2 YYREEE (reference sequence). The V end lost 4 bases, the J end lost 0 bases, and 7 bases lay between the germline ends. The CDR3 has 13 residues.

This chain connects TRBV7-9 to TRBJ2-7; D not certain. This CDR3 contains 11 residues. V lost 9 bases and J lost 2, with 8 bases in between. Germline CDR1 is SEHNR and CDR2 is FQNEAQ (reference sequence). CDR3 protein: CARAPPYEQYV. The DNA of the CDR3 is TGTGCCAGGGCACCTCCCTACGAGCAGTACGTC.

V is TRBV27 and J is TRBJ2-7, with D perhaps TRBD1 or TRBD2 (5 bases each). The V end was cut by 2 bases, the J end by 4 bases, with 18 bases between. CDR3 size: 16 residues. CDR1 and CDR2 (germline): MNHEY, SMNVEV (reference sequence). The CDR3 here is CASSLTAGRGRYEQYF. The CDR3 coding sequence is TGTGCCAGCAGTTTAACCGCAGGGAGAGGAAGATACGAGCAGTACTTC.

This clone was recorded a few times. The V gene is TRBV6-1, the J gene TRBJ2-1, with a weak D call TRBD2 (5 bases). V dropped 5 bases and J dropped 11 bases, with 10 bases sitting between them. The CDR3 length is 11 residues. Germline assignment: CDR1 MNHNS and CDR2 SASEGT. This CDR3 reads CASSSREQQFF. In nucleotides, the CDR3 is TGTGCCAGCAGTTCTCGGGAACAGCAGTTCTTC.

This clone was counted only a few times. V usage is TRBV5-1 and J usage is TRBJ2-3, with TRBD1 as a possible D gene (5 bases). The CDR3 spans 15 residues. Trimming took 4 bases from V and 0 from J, leaving 12 bases between them. Germline values: CDR1 SGHRS, CDR2 YFSETQ. The CDR3 reads CASSLDSSSTDTQYF. In DNA, the CDR3 is TGCGCCAGCAGCCTTGACAGTTCTAGCACAGATACGCAGTATTTT.

Many counts were recorded for this clone. Mismatch with germline at one junction end may stem from a read error. The genes are TRBV7-7 and TRBJ2-5, with TRBD2 matching 7 bases. The CDR3 sequence is 13 residues long. Germline assignment: CDR1 SSHAT and CDR2 FNYEAQ (reference sequence). This CDR3 reads CASSLAWRESQYF. The CDR3 DNA is TGTGCTAGCAGCTTAGCGTGGCGGGAGTCCCAGTACTTC.

The V gene is TRBV4-1, the J gene TRBJ2-1; perhaps TRBD1 as D (6 bases). This CDR3 comprises 13 residues. V lost 1 base to trimming and J lost 12 bases, with 13 bases between them. Germline V gives CDR1 MGHRA, CDR2 YSYEKL. CDR3: CASSQAQGLWQFF. In nucleotides, the CDR3 is TGCGCCAGCAGCCAAGCCCAGGGGTTGTGGCAGTTCTTC.

This clone was found a few times. The chain recombines TRBV15 with TRBJ2-1; D is possibly TRBD2 (6 bases). There are 15 residues in the CDR3. Germline V gene data show CDR1 as LNHNV and CDR2 as YYDKDF (reference sequence). V was trimmed by 3 bases and J by 2 bases, leaving 11 bases between them. Here the CDR3 reads CATSSGSGTYNEQFF. The DNA for the CDR3 is TGTGCCACCAGCAGCGGGAGTGGGACCTACAATGAGCAGTTCTTC.

This clone was seen more than once but under ten times. This rearrangement joins TRBV4-3 to TRBJ1-1; 12 bases are a match to TRBD1. The germline CDR1 and CDR2 sequences are LGHNA and YSLEER. V was pared by 4 bases and J by 10 bases, with 10 bases of the junction left unmatched. The CDR3 consists of 15 residues. The CDR3 protein is CASSPGQGAQGRAFF. CDR3 nucleotide sequence: TGCGCCAGCAGCCCGGGACAGGGGGCGCAAGGTAGAGCTTTCTTT.

There are a few counts of this clone. The chain recombines TRBV7-6 with TRBJ2-5; D not certain. The DNA end is a closer match to TRBJ2-7, so the J assignment may be wrong. The length of the CDR3 is 12 residues. CDR1 SGHVS and CDR2 FNYEAQ come from the germline V gene. CDR3 sequence reads: CASSLGTSEQYF. As DNA, the CDR3 is TGTGCCAGCAGCCTTGGTACCTCCGAGCAGTACTTC.

This clone has at least ten counts. V and J are TRBV5-1 and TRBJ2-3; D is possibly TRBD2 (6 bases). V lost 0 bases and J lost 6, with 8 bases in between. This CDR3 has 13 residues. CDR1 is SGHRS, CDR2 YFSETQ, per germline. CDR3 coding DNA: TGCGCCAGCAGCTTGGGACTAGGGGATACGCAGTATTTT. This codes for CASSLGLGDTQYF.

This rearrangement joins TRBV2 to TRBJ2-5; no clear D gene. V shed 6 bases and J shed 5 bases, with 7 bases lying between them. The CDR3 sequence is 11 residues long. The germline CDR1 and CDR2 sequences are SNHLY and FYNNEI. This CDR3 is CASSLSETQYF. The CDR3 DNA is TGTGCCAGCAGCCTCAGCGAGACCCAGTACTTC. The full variable domain, completed using reference TRBV2 and TRBJ2-5, is EPEVTQTPSHQVTQMGQEVILRCVPISNHLYFYWYRQILGQKVEFLVSFYNNEISEKSEIFDDQFSVERPDGSNFTLKIRSTKLEDSAMYFCASSLSETQYFGPGTRLLVL.

This chain uses TRBV5-6 with TRBJ1-2; D is possibly TRBD1 (5 bases). Germline CDR1 is SGHDT and CDR2 is YYEEEE. This CDR3 has 14 residues. Trimming cost V 4 bases and J 2 bases, with 12 bases left between them. The CDR3 coding sequence is TGTGCCAGCAGCACTTCCGGGACCAACTATGGCTACACCTTC. Residues: CASSTSGTNYGYTF.